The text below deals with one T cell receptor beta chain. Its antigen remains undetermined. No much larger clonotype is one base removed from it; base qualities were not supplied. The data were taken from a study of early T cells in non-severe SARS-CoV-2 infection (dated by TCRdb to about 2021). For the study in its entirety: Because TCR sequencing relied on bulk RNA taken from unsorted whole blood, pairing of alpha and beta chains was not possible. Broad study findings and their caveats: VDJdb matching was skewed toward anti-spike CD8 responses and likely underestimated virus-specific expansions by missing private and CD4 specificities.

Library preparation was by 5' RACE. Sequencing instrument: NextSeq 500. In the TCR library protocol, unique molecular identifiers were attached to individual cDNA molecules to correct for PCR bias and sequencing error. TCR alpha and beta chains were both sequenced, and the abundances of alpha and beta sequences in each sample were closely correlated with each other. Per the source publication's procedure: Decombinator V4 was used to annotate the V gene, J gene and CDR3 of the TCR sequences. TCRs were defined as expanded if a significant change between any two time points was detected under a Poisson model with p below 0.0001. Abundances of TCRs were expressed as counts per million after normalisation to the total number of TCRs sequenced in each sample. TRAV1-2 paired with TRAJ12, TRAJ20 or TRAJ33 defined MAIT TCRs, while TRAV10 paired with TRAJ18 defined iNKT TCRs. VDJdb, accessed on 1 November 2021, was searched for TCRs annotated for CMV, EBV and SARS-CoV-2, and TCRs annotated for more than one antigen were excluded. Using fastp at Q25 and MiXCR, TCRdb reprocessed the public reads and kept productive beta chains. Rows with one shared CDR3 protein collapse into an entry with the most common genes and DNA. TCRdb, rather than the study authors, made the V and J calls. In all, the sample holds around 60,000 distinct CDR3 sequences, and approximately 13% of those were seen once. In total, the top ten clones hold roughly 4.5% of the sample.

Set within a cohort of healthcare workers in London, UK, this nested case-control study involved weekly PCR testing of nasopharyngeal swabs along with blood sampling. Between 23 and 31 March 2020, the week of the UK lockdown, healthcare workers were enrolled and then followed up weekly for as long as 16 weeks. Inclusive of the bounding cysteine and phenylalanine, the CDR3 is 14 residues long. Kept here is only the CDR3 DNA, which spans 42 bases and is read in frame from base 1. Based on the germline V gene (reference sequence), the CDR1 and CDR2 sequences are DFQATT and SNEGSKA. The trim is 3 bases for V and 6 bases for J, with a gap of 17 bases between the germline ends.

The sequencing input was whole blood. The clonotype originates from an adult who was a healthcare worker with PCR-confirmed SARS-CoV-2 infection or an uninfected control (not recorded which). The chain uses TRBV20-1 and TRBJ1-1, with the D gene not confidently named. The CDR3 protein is CSARAIEVGAEAFF. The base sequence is TGCAGTGCTAGGGCCATTGAGGTTGGGGCTGAAGCTTTCTTT.